Below, 6 T cell receptor beta chains from the same sample are listed, as sequenced in a study of PD-1 blockade in classical Hodgkin lymphoma. Repertoires were generated with immunoSEQ multiplex PCR, while TCRdb's copy carries only in-frame clones and drops some. The data show about 29,000 clones, with just over 70% seen just once and less than 4.5% held by the top ten. Relapse was seen in all patients after autologous stem cell transplantation, and brentuximab vedotin exposure was variable. The sequencing here drew on peripheral blood mononuclear cells (PBMCs), taken before the second cycle of nivolumab. Receptors originate from a human donor with classical Hodgkin lymphoma.

This clone occurred a few times. This chain uses TRBV25-1 with TRBJ2-7; 9 nucleotides agree with TRBD2. The V gene end was trimmed by 5 bases and the J gene end by 7 bases; junction bases not matched to a gene: 12. The CDR3 spans 15 residues. Germline V lookup: CDR1 MGHDK, CDR2 SYGVNS. The CDR3 nucleotides read TGTGCCAGCAGTCTTAGCCCAGCGGGAGGCGGAGAGCAGTACTTC. Protein product: CASSLSPAGGGEQYF.

The V gene is TRBV6-1, the J gene TRBJ2-3; D unclear. This CDR3 region has 14 residues. V was pared by 6 bases and J by 0 bases, with 10 bases between. CDR1 is MNHNS, CDR2 SASEGT, per germline. The CDR3 DNA is TGTGCCAGCAGGGGTGCCTCTAGCACAGATACGCAGTATTTT. Amino acid sequence: CASRGASSTDTQYF.

The chain uses TRBV7-6 and TRBJ2-1; tentatively, D is TRBD1 or TRBD2 (6 bases each). The V end lost 4 bases, the J end lost 8 bases, and 21 bases lay between the germline ends. The CDR3 has 16 residues. The germline CDR1 and CDR2 sequences are SGHVS and FNYEAQ. The DNA for the CDR3 is TGTGCCAGCAGCTCAATAGGGGGGAGATACAACTATGAGCAGTTCTTC. Its translation is CASSSIGGRYNYEQFF.

The chain uses TRBV5-1 and TRBJ2-3; perhaps TRBD2 as D (5 bases). Trimming pared 0 bases from V and 4 bases from J, leaving 12 bases between. This CDR3 region has 15 residues. Germline V gives CDR1 SGHRS, CDR2 YFSETQ. CDR3: CASSLDGLAADTQYF. CDR3 nucleotide sequence: TGCGCCAGCAGCTTGGACGGGCTAGCTGCAGATACGCAGTATTTT. Using reference TRBV5-1 and TRBJ2-3 for the parts outside the CDR3, the full variable domain is KAGVTQTPRYLIKTRGQQVTLSCSPISGHRSVSWYQQTPGQGLQFLFEYFSETQRNKGNFPGRFSGRQFSNSRSEMNVSTLELGDSALYLCASSLDGLAADTQYFGPGTRLTVL.

This clone has only one observation. The chain carries TRBV6-6 and TRBJ2-1; 8 bases agree with TRBD2. Trimming removed 5 bases from V and 2 bases from J; junction bases left unmatched: 5. Germline V gene lookup returns CDR1 MNHNY and CDR2 SVGAGI (reference sequence). The CDR3 spans 15 residues. CDR3 region: CASSGSGSAYNEQFF. The DNA of the CDR3 is TGTGCCAGCAGTGGGAGCGGGAGTGCCTACAATGAGCAGTTCTTC.

The rearrangement uses TRBV19 and TRBJ1-1; D uncertain. Trimming pared 3 bases from V and 0 bases from J, leaving 8 bases between. Germline V gene lookup returns CDR1 LNHDA and CDR2 SQIVND (reference sequence). The CDR3 loop spans 14 amino acids. CDR3 sequence reads: CASSIRQVNTEAFF. The CDR3 DNA sequence: TGTGCCAGTAGTATTCGCCAGGTGAACACTGAAGCTTTCTTT.